The clone carrying this T cell receptor (beta chain) was observed a few times. This entry belongs to a study of T cells in tumors after PD-1 blockade. Study-level background: Either cemiplimab 350 mg every 2 weeks or pembrolizumab 200 mg every 3 weeks was given. A subset received ongoing vismodegib 150 mg daily alongside anti-PD-1 therapy.

From germline, CDR1 is ENHRY and CDR2 SYGVKD. This CDR3 has 14 amino acids. V was shortened by 6 bases and J by 3 bases, with 14 bases between the two germline ends. Libraries were prepared by immunoSEQ multiplex PCR; TCRdb keeps only in-frame clonotypes and omits some of them. The sample has around 50,000 clones; 79% are singletons. Template: tumor biopsy or peripheral blood genomic DNA, about 550-6,500 ng per sample. The TCR sequence derives from a human donor with basal cell carcinoma. Source: PBMCs, taken before anti-PD-1 treatment. V is TRBV10-3 and J is TRBJ1-2; maybe TRBD1 (5 bases). CDR3 sequence reads: CAIRPSGGDYGYTF. The CDR3 DNA follows: TGTGCCATCAGACCCAGTGGGGGGGACTATGGCTACACCTTC.